These 27 T cell receptor beta chains were sequenced from one sample in a study of blood T cell repertoires in COVID-19 (dated by TCRdb to about 2020). Libraries came from the immunoSEQ multiplex PCR assay. TCRdb obtained this table from immuneACCESS and retained in-frame rearrangements with V and J assigned. These tables miss some clones; where compared with another copy, unresolved V genes account for less than half of the shortfall, and the remainder is unexplained. A total of more than 200,000 clones appear in this sample, about four fifths of them only once. Around 2.3% of the sample rests with the top ten. The sample comprised peripheral blood. The receptors derive from a woman aged 40 to 50 with active or convalescent COVID-19.

The chain carries TRBV12-3 or TRBV12-4 and TRBJ2-7, with 10 bases that match TRBD1. The CDR3 extends over 13 amino acids. J lost 9 bases, V lost 1 base, and 3 bases had no gene match. CDR3 amino acids: CASSLGGTGVQYF. DNA of the CDR3: TGTGCCAGCAGTTTAGGGGGGACAGGGGTGCAGTACTTC.

J is TRBJ2-3 and V is TRBV10-3; 7 bases match TRBD1. The CDR3 totals 16 residues. V dropped 4 bases and J dropped 5; count of bases not matched to a gene: 12. CDR1 and CDR2 from the germline V gene are ENHRY and SYGVKD. As DNA, the CDR3 is TGTGCCATCAGTGGGGGAGACAGGGACCTCAGAGATACGCAGTATTTT. This gives the protein CAISGGDRDLRDTQYF.

For this clone: Other DNA sequences in this sample translate to the same CDR3. V gene TRBV20-1 combines with J gene TRBJ2-3, with no clear D. The CDR3 extends over 11 amino acids. Deletions cut 5 bases from V and 3 bases from J, with 6 bases between. The V gene's germline CDR1 is DFQATT and CDR2 SNEGSKA (reference sequence). The CDR3 protein is CSALRTDTQYF. The DNA for the CDR3 is TGCAGTGCTTTACGGACAGATACGCAGTATTTT.

This clone was found once. The J gene is TRBJ2-7, the V gene TRBV6-6, with 9 bases fitting TRBD1. The V and J ends lost 8 bases and 4 bases, in that order; junction bases with no gene match: 12. In germline, CDR1 is MNHNY, CDR2 SVGAGI (reference sequence). CDR3 length: 15 residues. The CDR3 reads CASSSTGGGYYEQYF. In DNA form, the CDR3 reads TGTGCCAGCTCCAGTACAGGGGGCGGCTATTACGAGCAGTACTTC.

The chain recombines TRBV28 with TRBJ1-2; 11 positions match TRBD1. The V segment lost 5 bases and the J segment 6 bases; nucleotides outside the gene matches: 8. The CDR3 spans 15 residues. The germline V gene encodes CDR1 MDHEN and CDR2 SYDVKM. The CDR3 sequence is CASSPPGQGAHGYTF. The CDR3 DNA sequence: TGTGCCAGCAGTCCCCCTGGACAGGGGGCCCATGGCTACACCTTC.

The V and J genes are TRBV10-3 and TRBJ2-2; a possible D gene is TRBD2 (5 bases). Germline V gives CDR1 ENHRY, CDR2 SYGVKD. Trimming removed 5 bases from V and 5 bases from J, with 15 bases in between. This CDR3 is built from 15 residues. The CDR3 protein is CAISPGLEGTGELFF. CDR3 sequence (DNA): TGTGCCATCAGTCCCGGACTGGAAGGTACCGGGGAGCTGTTTTTT.

This clone was counted only a few times. The genes are TRBV10-3 and TRBJ1-2, with 8 nucleotides matching TRBD1. Germline V CDR1 and CDR2: ENHRY, SYGVKD. Germline trimming cut 3 bases from V and 4 bases from J; bases unmatched to any gene: 4. The CDR3 has 14 amino acids. CDR3 amino acids: CAISEGQGVYGYTF. CDR3 bases: TGTGCCATCAGTGAAGGACAGGGAGTCTATGGCTACACCTTC.

V and J are TRBV3-1 (or the pseudogene TRBV3-2) and TRBJ1-2, with D unclear. This CDR3 has 14 residues. Trimming pared 0 bases from V and 8 bases from J, leaving 13 bases between. CDR1 is LGHDT and CDR2 is YNNKEL in the germline V gene (reference sequence). The CDR3 spells CASSQDFPRSGYTF. CDR3 DNA: TGTGCCAGCAGCCAAGATTTCCCACGGAGCGGCTACACCTTC.

This chain links TRBV24-1 with TRBJ2-2; 11 bases map to TRBD2. This CDR3 is 13 amino acids long. Germline-derived CDR1 and CDR2 are KGHDR and SFDVKD. Unmatched junction bases numbered 3, after V lost 12 bases and J lost 4 bases. For the CDR3, the DNA is TGTGCCGTCGGGACTAGCGGCACCGGGGAGCTGTTTTTT. This gives the protein CAVGTSGTGELFF.

CDR3 nucleotide sequence: TGTGCCAGCAGCTCAACAGGGAGTCTCGGTCAGCCCCAGCATTTT. Protein sequence: CASSSTGSLGQPQHF. The chain couples TRBV7-6 to TRBJ1-5, with TRBD1 as a possible D gene (6 bases). The V gene's germline CDR1 is SGHVS and CDR2 FNYEAQ. V lost 4 bases to trimming and J lost 6 bases, with 16 bases between them. CDR3 length: 15 residues.

V is TRBV5-8 and J is TRBJ2-1, with TRBD1 matching 9 bases. J gave up 5 bases and V 6 bases, and 9 bases lay outside the gene matches. Germline V gene sequence: CDR1 SGHTS, CDR2 YDEGEE. The CDR3 length is 15 residues. The CDR3 sequence is CASNENRGQHNEQFF. CDR3 nucleotides: TGTGCCAGCAATGAGAACAGGGGGCAACACAATGAGCAGTTCTTC.

For the CDR3, the DNA is TGTGCCAGCAGACCGAGGGGGCTCTATGGCTACACCTTC. Its translation: CASRPRGLYGYTF. This chain uses TRBV5-6 with TRBJ1-2; 7 nucleotides match TRBD1. CDR3 length: 13 residues. Trimming removed 5 bases from V and 4 bases from J; junction bases left unmatched: 5. The germline V gene has CDR1 SGHDT and CDR2 YYEEEE.

This chain connects TRBV7-6 to TRBJ2-5; D is unclear. Trimming left V 10 bases short and J 5 bases short, with 26 bases between. The CDR3 is made up of 16 amino acids. Germline values: CDR1 SGHVS, CDR2 FNYEAQ. CDR3 region: CATTLSFRPEAETQYF. CDR3 nucleotide sequence: TGTGCCACCACCCTTTCGTTTAGGCCCGAAGCGGAGACCCAGTACTTC.

V gene TRBV29-1 combines with J gene TRBJ1-2; maybe TRBD1 (5 bases). V lost 6 bases and J 6 bases, leaving 17 bases between the germline ends. The CDR3 covers 13 residues. Per the germline V gene, CDR1 is SQVTM and CDR2 is ANQGSEA. The CDR3 sequence is CSVFGGLVNGYTF. The CDR3 DNA reads as TGCAGCGTCTTCGGGGGGTTGGTTAATGGCTACACCTTC.

The gene calls are TRBV27 and TRBJ1-2; D is possibly TRBD1 (6 bases). V was trimmed by 3 bases and J by 6 bases, leaving 14 bases between them. This CDR3 contains 14 residues. CDR1 and CDR2 from the germline V gene are MNHEY and SMNVEV (reference sequence). DNA for the CDR3: TGTGCCAGCAGTTTCGCCGGGGGGCGCGATGGCTACACCTTC. This translates into CASSFAGGRDGYTF.

This clone was observed a single time. The V call is TRBV6-5, the J call TRBJ2-2; D is possibly TRBD1 (6 bases). Germline V gene data show CDR1 as MNHEY and CDR2 as SVGAGI. Trimming shortened V by 5 bases and J by 3 bases, and 10 bases separated the two germline ends. The CDR3 sequence is 14 residues long. In nucleotides, the CDR3 is TGTGCCAGCAGTCCACGGACAGACACCGGGGAGCTGTTTTTT. Translating it yields CASSPRTDTGELFF.

This clone was detected many times. The V gene is TRBV10-1, the J gene TRBJ2-2; D unresolved. CDR3 length equals 12 residues. V was trimmed by 11 bases and J by 4 bases, leaving 11 bases between them. Germline V gene sequence: CDR1 WNHNN, CDR2 SYGVQD (reference sequence). CDR3 loop: CASNPGTGELFF. CDR3 DNA: TGCGCCTCCAATCCGGGCACCGGGGAGCTGTTTTTT.

This clone has more than one count but fewer than ten. The J gene is TRBJ1-5, the V gene TRBV18, with 7 positions matching TRBD1. Germline CDR1 KGHSH, CDR2 LQKENI. The V and J ends lost 4 bases and 3 bases, in that order; junction bases with no gene match: 12. The CDR3 totals 17 residues. CDR3 sequence: CASSLLERGGSNQPQHF. CDR3 bases: TGTGCCAGCTCACTCCTCGAGAGAGGGGGCTCCAATCAGCCCCAGCATTTT.

The rearrangement uses TRBV29-1 and TRBJ1-1; D is uncertain. Looked up from germline, CDR1 is SQVTM and CDR2 is ANQGSEA. The ends were cut back, 4 bases at V and 4 bases at J, with 10 bases in the middle. The length of the CDR3 is 12 residues. The DNA of the CDR3 is TGCAGCGTTGTGGAGGGCACCACTGAAGCTTTCTTT. It codes for CSVVEGTTEAFF.

J is TRBJ1-2 and V is TRBV12-3 or TRBV12-4; D remains unclear. Trimming removed 1 base from V and 2 bases from J, with 5 bases in between. The CDR3 covers 13 residues. The DNA for the CDR3 is TGTGCCAGCAGTTTAGGAGAGAACTATGGCTACACCTTC. Encoded protein: CASSLGENYGYTF.

V gene TRBV10-3 combines with J gene TRBJ1-1; 10 positions agree with TRBD1. Germline trimming cut 10 bases from V and 3 bases from J; bases unmatched to any gene: 2. This CDR3 is 12 amino acids long. The germline V gene encodes CDR1 ENHRY and CDR2 SYGVKD. Written as DNA, the CDR3 is TGTGCCAGTGGACAGGGGGACACTGAAGCTTTCTTT. Translation gives CASGQGDTEAFF.

The rearrangement uses TRBV2 and TRBJ1-6, with 9 bases lining up with TRBD1. V was clipped by 7 bases and J by 7 bases; unmatched bases: 11. The CDR3 sequence is 16 residues long. The germline gives CDR1 SNHLY, CDR2 FYNNEI. The CDR3 here is CASTTSGDRDNSPLHF. Here the CDR3 DNA reads TGTGCCAGCACCACCTCCGGGGACAGGGACAATTCACCCCTCCACTTT.

Of note for this clone: The CDR3 end shows no conserved phenylalanine or tryptophan, and so a read error is likely. The DNA is left out, because the CDR3 cannot be placed on it with certainty; the CDR3 is given as TCRdb lists it. The chain uses TRBV15 and TRBJ1-2; TRBD1 reflects the table's D call only, with no check against the DNA. The CDR3 region is 12 residues in length, termini included. In germline, CDR1 is LNHNV, CDR2 YYDKDF (reference sequence). CDR3 protein: CATSALEAGTNL.

V and J are TRBV29-1 and TRBJ2-2, with TRBD1 matching 12 bases. There are 13 residues in the CDR3. J was trimmed by 6 bases and V by 6 bases; bases with no gene match: 2. The germline V gene has CDR1 SQVTM and CDR2 ANQGSEA. The CDR3 DNA sequence: TGCAGCGTCCGGGACAGGGGGCCCGGGGAGCTGTTTTTT. It specifies CSVRDRGPGELFF.

This chain connects TRBV19 to TRBJ1-1, with D possibly TRBD1 on 5 matching bases. This CDR3 is 16 amino acids long. Germline lookup yields CDR1 LNHDA and CDR2 SQIVND (reference sequence). Trimming stripped 7 bases from V and 1 base from J, with 19 bases between. The CDR3 region is CASTPWGDTGNTEAFF. DNA of the CDR3: TGTGCCAGTACCCCTTGGGGGGATACGGGGAACACTGAAGCTTTCTTT.

The J gene is TRBJ2-6, the V gene TRBV3-1 (or the pseudogene TRBV3-2), with D maybe TRBD1 (6 bases). CDR1 and CDR2 from the germline V gene are LGHDT and YNNKEL (reference sequence). The V gene lost 4 bases and the J gene lost 0 bases, with 10 bases spanning the gap. CDR3 length: 16 residues. The CDR3 DNA reads TGTGCCAGCAGCCGAGAACAGGGCTCTGGGGCCAACGTCCTGACTTTC. Its protein is CASSREQGSGANVLTF.

The rearrangement joins TRBV7-2 to TRBJ2-7; the D is unclear. This CDR3 has 12 amino acids. Trimming pared 5 bases from V and 0 bases from J, leaving 5 bases between. From germline, CDR1 is SGHTA and CDR2 FQGNSA. The CDR3 sequence: CASSVLSYEQYF. CDR3 nucleotide sequence: TGTGCCAGCAGCGTTCTCTCCTACGAGCAGTACTTC. Full variable domain (rest looked up from reference TRBV7-2 and TRBJ2-7): GAGVSQSPSNKVTEKGKDVELRCDPISGHTALYWYRQSLGQGLEFLIYFQGNSAPDKSGLPSDRFSAERTGGSVSTLTIQRTQQEDSAVYLCASSVLSYEQYFGPGTRLTVT.